The 15 T cell receptor beta chains listed next were all sequenced from one sample in a study of radiation and T cells in renal cell carcinoma. Time point denoted: blood 4 weeks post-SBRT, at nephrectomy. As for treatment: 15 Gy SBRT to primary tumor, nephrectomy 4 weeks later. The assay was immunoSEQ multiplex PCR, and TCRdb's table has in-frame clones only and misses some. Of just under 150,000 clones listed, approximately 86% were seen once; the top ten hold about 17%. Sequenced material: blood, taken from a patient whose treatment included radiotherapy and nephrectomy. The receptors come from a woman between 50 and 59 years old with renal cell carcinoma.

V usage is TRBV5-4 and J usage is TRBJ2-7; 9 positions match TRBD1. V lost 4 bases and J lost 5; bases outside the gene matches: 7. Looked up from germline, CDR1 is SGHNT and CDR2 is YYREEE (reference sequence). CDR3 size: 14 residues. CDR3 sequence reads: CASSRAGTGNEQYF. The CDR3 coding sequence is TGTGCCAGCAGCCGAGCCGGGACAGGGAACGAGCAGTACTTC. The full variable domain, rest sourced from reference TRBV5-4 and TRBJ2-7, is ETGVTQSPTHLIKTRGQQVTLRCSSQSGHNTVSWYQQALGQGPQFIFQYYREEENGRGNFPPRFSGLQFPNYSSELNVNALELDDSALYLCASSRAGTGNEQYFGPGTRLTVT.

The chain uses TRBV5-1 and TRBJ2-1; 9 nucleotides match TRBD2. V dropped 0 bases and J dropped 3; count of bases not matched to a gene: 4. The CDR3 extends over 16 amino acids. Germline CDR1 is SGHRS and CDR2 is YFSETQ. Here the CDR3 reads CASSLDRTSDYNEQFF. In nucleotides, the CDR3 is TGCGCCAGCAGCTTGGATCGGACTAGCGACTACAATGAGCAGTTCTTC.

This chain joins TRBV5-1 and TRBJ2-2, with a possible D match to TRBD1 (6 bases). This CDR3 is 16 amino acids long. CDR1 is SGHRS and CDR2 is YFSETQ in the germline V gene. V was clipped by 0 bases and J by 1 base, with 10 bases between them. The CDR3 here is CASSLAGALNTGELFF. The DNA of the CDR3 is TGCGCCAGCAGCTTGGCAGGGGCCCTGAACACCGGGGAGCTGTTTTTT.

The sample holds one count of this clone. An end of the junction does not agree with germline; a read error may underlie this. The chain is built from TRBV5-6 and TRBJ1-3, with 7 bases fitting TRBD1. From germline, CDR1 is SGHDT and CDR2 YYEEEE. This CDR3 region has 18 residues. CDR3 amino acids: CASNLWGQPFLSGNTIYF. CDR3 nucleotides: TGTGCCAGCAACTTGTGGGGACAGCCTTTCCTCTCTGGAAACACCATATATTTT.

The CDR3 coding sequence is TGTGCCAGCAGCTTAGTCTTCGGAGAGACCCAGTACTTC. As protein: CASSLVFGETQYF. The chain joins TRBV7-8 to TRBJ2-5; D ambiguous. The CDR3 has 13 residues. Germline CDR1 is SGHVS and CDR2 is FQNEAQ. V was trimmed by 1 base and J by 4 bases, leaving 7 bases between them.

This chain joins TRBV5-6 and TRBJ2-3; D may be TRBD2 (5 bases). Germline V gives CDR1 SGHDT, CDR2 YYEEEE. This CDR3 has 15 residues. Between the trimmed V and J ends, which lost 7 bases and 2 bases, there was a span of 17 bases. CDR3 coding DNA: TGTGCCAGCTACCCCGGGGTCACGTCCACAGATACGCAGTATTTT. Translated: CASYPGVTSTDTQYF.

The CDR3 sequence is CASSYGHLYEQYF. In nucleotides, the CDR3 is TGTGCCAGCAGCTACGGACACCTCTACGAGCAGTACTTC. The J gene is TRBJ2-7, the V gene TRBV6-5; a weak D match, TRBD1 (5 bases). This CDR3 region has 13 residues. Germline CDR1 and CDR2: MNHEY and SVGAGI. Trimming took 6 bases from V and 3 from J, leaving 12 bases between them.

In this sample, this clone turned up a few times. The chain combines TRBV7-6 with TRBJ1-1; D gene unclear. CDR1 and CDR2 (germline): SGHVS, FNYEAQ. The CDR3 is 14 amino acids. Trimming left V 1 base short and J 1 base short, with 7 bases between. CDR3 amino acids: CASSLESANTEAFF. For the CDR3, the DNA is TGTGCCAGCAGCTTAGAGTCAGCGAACACTGAAGCTTTCTTT.

The chain uses TRBV5-1 and TRBJ1-2; D not resolved. The V gene lost 6 bases and the J gene lost 2 bases, with 14 bases spanning the gap. Germline-derived CDR1 and CDR2 are SGHRS and YFSETQ. The CDR3 sequence is 14 residues long. The CDR3 region is CASNFAPENYGYTF. DNA for the CDR3: TGCGCCAGCAATTTCGCCCCGGAAAACTATGGCTACACCTTC.

This chain connects TRBV2 to TRBJ2-3; 8 bases map to TRBD2. V was clipped by 7 bases and J by 4 bases; unmatched bases: 4. The CDR3 covers 13 residues. The V gene's germline CDR1 is SNHLY and CDR2 FYNNEI. The CDR3 spells CASTGGPSDTQYF. The CDR3, as DNA: TGTGCCAGCACGGGAGGGCCGTCAGATACGCAGTATTTT.

The V gene is TRBV28, the J gene TRBJ2-7, with 12 bases fitting TRBD2. J lost 4 bases, V lost 9 bases, and 7 bases had no gene match. The CDR3 is 14 residues long. Germline lookup yields CDR1 MDHEN and CDR2 SYDVKM. Written as DNA, the CDR3 is TGTGCCAGTATAGCTAGCGGGGGGGCATACGAGCAGTACTTC. Translating gives CASIASGGAYEQYF.

The gene calls are TRBV9 and TRBJ2-3; 7 bases fit TRBD1. The V gene end was trimmed by 7 bases and the J gene end by 2 bases; junction bases not matched to a gene: 4. The CDR3 runs to 13 residues. The germline V gene encodes CDR1 SGDLS and CDR2 YYNGEE. The DNA for the CDR3 is TGTGCCAGCGGAACAGGGGCCACAGATACGCAGTATTTT. Translated: CASGTGATDTQYF.

V and J are TRBV5-1 and TRBJ2-7; 7 nucleotides match TRBD1. CDR3 length: 14 amino acids. The V segment lost 1 base and the J segment 2 bases; nucleotides outside the gene matches: 3. Germline assignment: CDR1 SGHRS and CDR2 YFSETQ. For the CDR3, the DNA is TGCGCCAGCAGCTTGCTAGGGGGCACCTACGAGCAGTACTTC. Its protein product is CASSLLGGTYEQYF.

This rearrangement joins TRBV5-6 to TRBJ2-7; no clear D. Germline CDR1 SGHDT, CDR2 YYEEEE. V was cut by 4 bases and J by 0 bases, with 11 bases left in between. The CDR3 contains 14 residues. The CDR3 spells CASSRTWSSYEQYF. The CDR3 bases are TGTGCCAGCAGCCGGACGTGGAGCTCCTACGAGCAGTACTTC.

This sequence joins TRBV9 and TRBJ2-7; a weak D match, TRBD1 (6 bases). Germline V gene sequence: CDR1 SGDLS, CDR2 YYNGEE. Trimming removed 4 bases from V and 0 bases from J, with 11 bases in between. The CDR3 contains 14 residues. The CDR3 DNA sequence: TGTGCCAGCAGCTCTACAGGGATCTCCTACGAGCAGTACTTC. This encodes CASSSTGISYEQYF.